This T cell receptor beta chain was documented in a study of early T cells in non-severe SARS-CoV-2 infection. Background on the study: The authors sequenced bulk RNA from unsorted whole blood, leaving chains unpaired.

Researchers attached unique molecular identifiers to individual cDNA molecules. TCRdb re-called the 5' RACE reads with MiXCR, one entry per CDR3 protein. Of roughly 50,000 distinct CDR3 sequences in the sample, around 8% were seen once. Sequenced: whole blood. The receptor was isolated from an adult who was a healthcare worker with PCR-confirmed SARS-CoV-2 infection or an uninfected control (not recorded which).

The CDR3 nucleotides read TGTGCCATCAGTGATACCGGCTCCTACAATGAGCAGTTCTTC. Translated: CAISDTGSYNEQFF. The J gene is TRBJ2-1, the V gene TRBV10-3; no clear D. The CDR3 is 14 amino acids. CDR1 and CDR2 from the germline V gene are ENHRY and SYGVKD. V lost 3 bases and J 0 bases, leaving 6 bases between the germline ends.